A selection of T cell receptor beta chains follows, all from one sample in a study of blood T cell repertoires in COVID-19. The protocol was immunoSEQ multiplex PCR, while the TCRdb copy is restricted to in-frame clones and leaves out a portion. Found here are hundreds of thousands of clones, 86% of them singletons; the top ten hold around 6%. The sequenced sample was peripheral blood. These receptors were obtained from a woman older than 75 with COVID-19, enrolled during active disease. Each CDR3 is given without its conserved first and last residue. The size entry is marked missing in some rows and otherwise reads once, few, many or a size class.

cdr3_aa: ASRGQALGDTEAF
v_call: TRBV6-5
clone_size: NA

cdr3_aa: ASSLQGPRENSPLH
v_call: TRBV5-1
clone_size: NA

cdr3_aa: ASITQGAGQPQH
v_call: TRBV11-3
clone_size: NA

cdr3_aa: ASKGRQGGEKLF
v_call: TRBV6-5
clone_size: few

cdr3_aa: ASSLWYRGRGEAF
v_call: TRBV28
clone_size: NA

cdr3_aa: ASSRGQANEKLF
v_call: TRBV5-8
clone_size: NA

cdr3_aa: ASSRAAGQGRADTQY
v_call: TRBV28
clone_size: NA

cdr3_aa: ASSQDSGTGLSSPLH
v_call: TRBV3-1/TRBV3-2
clone_size: NA

cdr3_aa: ASTPTGSVYEQY
v_call: TRBV2
clone_size: NA

cdr3_aa: ASLQGVSEKLF
v_call: TRBV19
clone_size: NA

cdr3_aa: ASSRSGGSGELF
v_call: TRBV7-8
clone_size: NA

cdr3_aa: ASSPRGGTYDQY
v_call: TRBV7-2
clone_size: NA

cdr3_aa: ASSPDQGEQY
v_call: TRBV12-3/TRBV12-4
clone_size: NA

cdr3_aa: ASSLGYGEYGYT
v_call: TRBV7-9
clone_size: NA

cdr3_aa: SASVQGYSNQPQH
v_call: TRBV20-1
clone_size: NA

cdr3_aa: ASTSGRGEKLF
v_call: TRBV6-5
clone_size: NA

cdr3_aa: ASSLWDRGPYGYT
v_call: TRBV5-8
clone_size: NA

cdr3_aa: ASSEQRASETQY
v_call: TRBV2
clone_size: NA

cdr3_aa: ASSLTRVAASTDTQY
v_call: TRBV7-2
clone_size: NA

cdr3_aa: ASSRRAPNTIY
v_call: TRBV28
clone_size: NA

cdr3_aa: ASSLNVGVEQF
v_call: TRBV13
clone_size: NA

cdr3_aa: ASSPSGRANTGELF
v_call: TRBV11-2
clone_size: NA

cdr3_aa: ASSLRRPSYNSPLH
v_call: TRBV7-2
clone_size: NA

cdr3_aa: ASSRDREKLF
v_call: TRBV12-3/TRBV12-4
clone_size: NA